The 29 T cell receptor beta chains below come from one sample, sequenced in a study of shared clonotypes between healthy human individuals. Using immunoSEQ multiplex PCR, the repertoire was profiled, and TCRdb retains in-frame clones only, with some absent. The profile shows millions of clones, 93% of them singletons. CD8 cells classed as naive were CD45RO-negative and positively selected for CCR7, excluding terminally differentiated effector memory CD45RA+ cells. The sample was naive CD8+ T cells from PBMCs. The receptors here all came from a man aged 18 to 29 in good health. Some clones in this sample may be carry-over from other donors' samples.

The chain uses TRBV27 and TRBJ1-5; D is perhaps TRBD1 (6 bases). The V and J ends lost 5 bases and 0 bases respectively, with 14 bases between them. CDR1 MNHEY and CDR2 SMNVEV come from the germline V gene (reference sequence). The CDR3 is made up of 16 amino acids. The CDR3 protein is CASSPSVGHSNQPQHF. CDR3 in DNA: TGTGCCAGCAGTCCGTCAGTGGGACATAGCAATCAGCCCCAGCATTTT.

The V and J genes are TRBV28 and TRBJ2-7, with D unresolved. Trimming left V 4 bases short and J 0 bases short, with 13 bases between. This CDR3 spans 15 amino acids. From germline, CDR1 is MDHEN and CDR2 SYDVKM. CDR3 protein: CASSSRLGFSYEQYF. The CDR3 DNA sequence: TGTGCCAGCAGTTCCCGCTTGGGATTCTCCTACGAGCAGTACTTC.

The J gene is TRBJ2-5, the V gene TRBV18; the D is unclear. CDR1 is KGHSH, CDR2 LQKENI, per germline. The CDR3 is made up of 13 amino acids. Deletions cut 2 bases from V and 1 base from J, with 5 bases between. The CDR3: CASSPGIQETQYF. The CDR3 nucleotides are TGTGCCAGCTCACCAGGGATCCAAGAGACCCAGTACTTC.

The CDR3 spells CASSVVPYEQFF. CDR3 DNA sequence: TGTGCCAGCAGCGTAGTTCCTTATGAGCAGTTCTTC. The rearrangement uses TRBV9 and TRBJ2-1; D is unclear. The CDR3 consists of 12 residues. Trimming took 0 bases from V and 8 from J, leaving 6 bases between them. CDR1 is SGDLS and CDR2 is YYNGEE in the germline V gene.

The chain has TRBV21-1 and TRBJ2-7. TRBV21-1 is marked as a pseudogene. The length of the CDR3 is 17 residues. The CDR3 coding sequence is TGTGCCAGCAGCAAAAGGACGGTCGGTGCGGTGACGCTCGAGCAGTACTTC. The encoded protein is CASSKRTVGAVTLEQYF.

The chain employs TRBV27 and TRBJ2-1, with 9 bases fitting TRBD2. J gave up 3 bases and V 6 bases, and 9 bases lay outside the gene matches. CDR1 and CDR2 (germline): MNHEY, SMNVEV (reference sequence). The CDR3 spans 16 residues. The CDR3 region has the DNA TGTGCCAGCAGATCACTTAGCGGGAGAGTCTACAATGAGCAGTTCTTC. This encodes CASRSLSGRVYNEQFF.

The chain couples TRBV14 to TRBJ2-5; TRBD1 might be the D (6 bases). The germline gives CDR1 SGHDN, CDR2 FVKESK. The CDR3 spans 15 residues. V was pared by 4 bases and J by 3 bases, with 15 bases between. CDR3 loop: CASSLGQRSKETQYF. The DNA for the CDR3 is TGTGCCAGCAGCCTCGGACAGCGGAGTAAAGAGACCCAGTACTTC.

CDR3 residues: CASIPGRRDTQYF. The CDR3 DNA sequence: TGTGCCAGCATCCCGGGACGCCGAGATACGCAGTATTTT. This rearrangement joins TRBV2 to TRBJ2-3, with D perhaps TRBD1 or TRBD2 (5 bases each). The CDR3 runs to 13 residues. Trimming stripped 7 bases from V and 5 bases from J, with 13 bases between. The germline V gene encodes CDR1 SNHLY and CDR2 FYNNEI. Together with reference TRBV2 and TRBJ2-3, the CDR3 gives the full variable domain: EPEVTQTPSHQVTQMGQEVILRCVPISNHLYFYWYRQILGQKVEFLVSFYNNEISEKSEIFDDQFSVERPDGSNFTLKIRSTKLEDSAMYFCASIPGRRDTQYFGPGTRLTVL.

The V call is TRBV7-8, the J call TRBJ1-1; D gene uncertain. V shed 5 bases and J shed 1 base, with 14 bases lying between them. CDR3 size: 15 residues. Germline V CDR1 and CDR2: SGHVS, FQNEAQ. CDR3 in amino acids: CASSPIIEGNTEAFF. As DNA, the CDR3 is TGTGCCAGCAGCCCAATTATAGAGGGGAACACTGAAGCTTTCTTT.

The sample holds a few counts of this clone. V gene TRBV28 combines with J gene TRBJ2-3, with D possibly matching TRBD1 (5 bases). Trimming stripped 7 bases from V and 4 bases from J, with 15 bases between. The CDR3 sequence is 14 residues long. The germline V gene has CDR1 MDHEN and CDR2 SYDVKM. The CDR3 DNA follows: TGTGCCAGCACCCACCACGGCAGGGCAGATACGCAGTATTTT. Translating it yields CASTHHGRADTQYF.

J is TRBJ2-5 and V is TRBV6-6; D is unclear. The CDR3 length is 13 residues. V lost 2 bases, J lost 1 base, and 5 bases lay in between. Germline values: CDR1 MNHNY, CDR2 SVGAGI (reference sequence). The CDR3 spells CASSYTAQETQYF. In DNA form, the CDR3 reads TGTGCCAGCAGTTACACCGCCCAAGAGACCCAGTACTTC.

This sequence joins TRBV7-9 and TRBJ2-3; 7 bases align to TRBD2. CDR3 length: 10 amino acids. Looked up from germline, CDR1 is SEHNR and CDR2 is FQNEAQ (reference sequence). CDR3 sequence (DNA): TGTGTCTCGCGGGGGGATACGCAGTATTTT. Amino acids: CVSRGDTQYF. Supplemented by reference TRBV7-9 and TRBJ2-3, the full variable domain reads DTGVSQNPRHKITKRGQNVTFRCDPISEHNRLYWYRQTLGQGPEFLTYFQNEAQLEKSRLLSDRFSAERPKGSFSTLEIQRTEQGDSAMYLCVSRGDTQYFGPGTRLTVL.

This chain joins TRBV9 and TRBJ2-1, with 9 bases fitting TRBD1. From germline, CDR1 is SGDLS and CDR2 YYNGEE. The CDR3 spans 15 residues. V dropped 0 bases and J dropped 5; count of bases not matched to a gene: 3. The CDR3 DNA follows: TGTGCCAGCAGCGTAGGGGACAGGGCCCACAATGAGCAGTTCTTC. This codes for CASSVGDRAHNEQFF.

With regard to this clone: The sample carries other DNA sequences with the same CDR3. CDR3 loop: CASSLGGPYEQYF. The CDR3 DNA reads as TGTGCCAGCAGCTTGGGGGGGCCATACGAGCAGTACTTC. This chain connects TRBV5-6 to TRBJ2-7; the D gene is possibly TRBD1 (6 bases). Trimming pared 0 bases from V and 4 bases from J, leaving 8 bases between. The CDR3 totals 13 residues. Germline lookup yields CDR1 SGHDT and CDR2 YYEEEE.

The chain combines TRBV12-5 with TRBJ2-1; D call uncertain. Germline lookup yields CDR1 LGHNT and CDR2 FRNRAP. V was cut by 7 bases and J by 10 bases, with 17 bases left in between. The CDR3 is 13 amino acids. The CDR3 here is CASASSPALEQFF. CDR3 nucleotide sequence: TGTGCTAGTGCCTCCTCCCCGGCCTTGGAGCAGTTCTTC.

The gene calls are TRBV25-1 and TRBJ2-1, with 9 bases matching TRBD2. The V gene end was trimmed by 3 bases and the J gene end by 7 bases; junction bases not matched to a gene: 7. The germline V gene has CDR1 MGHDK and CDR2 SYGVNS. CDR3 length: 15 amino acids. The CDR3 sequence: CASSELAGAMNEQFF. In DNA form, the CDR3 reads TGTGCCAGCAGTGAGTTAGCGGGGGCGATGAATGAGCAGTTCTTC.

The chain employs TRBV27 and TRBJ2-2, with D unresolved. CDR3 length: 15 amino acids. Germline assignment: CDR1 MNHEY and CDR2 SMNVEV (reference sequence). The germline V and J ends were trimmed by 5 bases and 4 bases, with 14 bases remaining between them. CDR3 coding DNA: TGTGCCAGCAGTCTCGGACCTGGAAGCACCGGGGAGCTGTTTTTT. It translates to CASSLGPGSTGELFF.

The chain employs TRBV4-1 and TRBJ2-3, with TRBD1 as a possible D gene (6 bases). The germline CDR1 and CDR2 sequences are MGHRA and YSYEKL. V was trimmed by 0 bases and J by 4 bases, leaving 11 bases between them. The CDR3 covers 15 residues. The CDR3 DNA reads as TGCGCCAGCAGCCAAGATACAGGGAATCCAGATACGCAGTATTTT. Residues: CASSQDTGNPDTQYF.

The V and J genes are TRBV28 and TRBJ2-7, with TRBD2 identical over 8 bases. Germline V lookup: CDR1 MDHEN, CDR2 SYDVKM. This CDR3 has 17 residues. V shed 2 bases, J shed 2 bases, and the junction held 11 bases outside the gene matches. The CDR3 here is CASSLISGGSMPYEQYF. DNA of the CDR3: TGTGCCAGCAGTTTAATTTCGGGAGGGAGCATGCCCTACGAGCAGTACTTC.

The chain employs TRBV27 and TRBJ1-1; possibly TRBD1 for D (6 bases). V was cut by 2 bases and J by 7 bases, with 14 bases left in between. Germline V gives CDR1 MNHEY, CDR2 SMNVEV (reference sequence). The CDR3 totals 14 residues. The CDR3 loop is CASSLRGAVGEAFF. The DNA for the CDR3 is TGTGCCAGCAGTTTACGGGGGGCGGTTGGTGAAGCTTTCTTT.

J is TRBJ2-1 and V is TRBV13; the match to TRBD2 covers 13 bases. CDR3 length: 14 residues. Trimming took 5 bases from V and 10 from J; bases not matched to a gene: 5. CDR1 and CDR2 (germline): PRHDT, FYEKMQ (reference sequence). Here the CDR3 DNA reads TGTGCCAGCAGCCGGGGACTAGCGGGGCTGGAGCAGTTCTTC. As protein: CASSRGLAGLEQFF.

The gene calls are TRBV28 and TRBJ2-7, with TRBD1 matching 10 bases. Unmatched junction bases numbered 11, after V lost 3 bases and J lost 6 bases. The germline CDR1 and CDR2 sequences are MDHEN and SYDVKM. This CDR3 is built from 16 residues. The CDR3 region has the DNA TGTGCCAGCAGTTTCCTTTCCGGGACAGGGGAAACCGAGCAGTACTTC. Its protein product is CASSFLSGTGETEQYF.

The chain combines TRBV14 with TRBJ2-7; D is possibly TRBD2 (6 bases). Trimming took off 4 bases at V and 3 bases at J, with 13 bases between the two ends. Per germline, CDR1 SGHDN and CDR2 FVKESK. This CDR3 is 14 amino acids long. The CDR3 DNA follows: TGTGCCAGCAGCCCCAGCTCGCGGGACTACGAGCAGTACTTC. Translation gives CASSPSSRDYEQYF.

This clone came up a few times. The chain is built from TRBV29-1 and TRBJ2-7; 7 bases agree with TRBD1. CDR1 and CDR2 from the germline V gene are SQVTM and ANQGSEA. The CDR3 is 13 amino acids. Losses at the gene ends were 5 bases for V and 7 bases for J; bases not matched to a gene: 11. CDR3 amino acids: CSVITGVTLEQYF. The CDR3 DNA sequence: TGCAGCGTTATCACAGGGGTCACCTTGGAGCAGTACTTC.

CDR3: CASSQEPGGAPSGRPSGELFF. The CDR3 DNA sequence: TGCGCCAGCAGCCAAGAGCCTGGCGGGGCACCTAGCGGGAGGCCCTCCGGGGAGCTGTTTTTT. The chain recombines TRBV4-3 with TRBJ2-2, with 11 bases fitting TRBD2. The germline CDR1 and CDR2 sequences are LGHNA and YSLEER. The junction had 18 bases not matched to a gene; V was cut back by 0 bases and J by 6 bases. The CDR3 has 21 amino acids.

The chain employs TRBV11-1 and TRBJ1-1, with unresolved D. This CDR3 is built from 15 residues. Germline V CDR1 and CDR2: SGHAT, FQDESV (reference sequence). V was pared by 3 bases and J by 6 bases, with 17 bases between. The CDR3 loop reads CASSFYPLGPAEAFF. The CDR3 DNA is TGTGCCAGCAGCTTTTACCCTCTCGGACCGGCTGAAGCTTTCTTT.

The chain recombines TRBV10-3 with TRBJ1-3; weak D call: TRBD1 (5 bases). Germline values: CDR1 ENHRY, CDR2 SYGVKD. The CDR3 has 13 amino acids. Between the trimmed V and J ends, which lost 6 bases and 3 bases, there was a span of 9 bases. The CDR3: CAIRRDDGNTIYF. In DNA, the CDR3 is TGTGCCATCAGAAGGGACGATGGAAACACCATATATTTT.

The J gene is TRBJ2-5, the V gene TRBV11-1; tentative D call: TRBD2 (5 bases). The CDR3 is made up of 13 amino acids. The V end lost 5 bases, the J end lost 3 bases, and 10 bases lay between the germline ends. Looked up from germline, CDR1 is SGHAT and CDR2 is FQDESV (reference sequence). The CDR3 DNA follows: TGTGCCAGCAGCAAGGTCGGGGAAGAGACCCAGTACTTC. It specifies CASSKVGEETQYF.

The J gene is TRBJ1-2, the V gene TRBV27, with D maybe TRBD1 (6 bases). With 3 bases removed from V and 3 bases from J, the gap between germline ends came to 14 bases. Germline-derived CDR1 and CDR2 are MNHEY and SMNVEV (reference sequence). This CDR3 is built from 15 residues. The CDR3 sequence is CASSLVPRGDYGYTF. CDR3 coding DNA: TGTGCCAGCAGTTTGGTTCCCAGGGGTGACTATGGCTACACCTTC.